This passage covers 20 T cell receptor beta chains from one sample sequenced in a study of blood T cell repertoires in COVID-19 (dated by TCRdb to 2020 to 2022). The library was made by the immunoSEQ multiplex PCR assay. Not all clones reach the TCRdb copy of this immuneACCESS table, which keeps in-frame sequences only. Checked studies attribute under half of the gap to unresolved V genes and leave the rest unexplained. The sample table lists about 31,000 clones, roughly nine tenths of them with a count of one. The top ten hold approximately 8% of the sample. Sequenced input: peripheral blood. These receptors came from a man between 65 and 80 years old with active or convalescent COVID-19.

The genes are TRBV6-1 and TRBJ2-7, with 13 nucleotides matching TRBD2. The V segment lost 1 base and the J segment 3 bases; nucleotides outside the gene matches: 9. The V gene's germline CDR1 is MNHNS and CDR2 SASEGT. The length of the CDR3 is 18 residues. The CDR3 spells CASSEEGPGLAGIYEQYV. The DNA of the CDR3 is TGTGCCAGCAGTGAAGAGGGCCCGGGACTAGCGGGGATCTACGAGCAGTACGTC.

This chain joins TRBV5-1 and TRBJ1-1; 7 positions agree with TRBD1. The V gene's germline CDR1 is SGHRS and CDR2 YFSETQ. The CDR3 runs to 14 residues. After removal of 0 bases from V and 3 bases from J, the junction contained 2 bases not matched to a gene. This CDR3 is CASSLVGTDTEAFF. The CDR3 coding sequence is TGCGCCAGCAGCTTGGTGGGGACAGACACTGAAGCTTTCTTT.

This clone has only one observation. CDR3 sequence reads: CASSQAQGYGYTF. The CDR3 DNA sequence: TGCGCCAGCAGCCAAGCACAGGGGTATGGCTACACCTTC. The chain is built from TRBV4-3 and TRBJ1-2; 7 bases match TRBD1. This CDR3 comprises 13 residues. Germline loops: CDR1 LGHNA, CDR2 YSLEER. The junction had 1 base not matched to a gene; V was cut back by 1 base and J by 5 bases.

Worth noting for this clone: In the same sample, other DNA sequences code for this CDR3. The chain couples TRBV9 to TRBJ2-3; maybe TRBD2 (6 bases). This CDR3 spans 14 amino acids. The germline gives CDR1 SGDLS, CDR2 YYNGEE. Trimming stripped 0 bases from V and 4 bases from J, with 9 bases between. The DNA of the CDR3 is TGTGCCAGCAGCGTAGGACTAGGTTCAGATACGCAGTATTTT. Translated, it gives CASSVGLGSDTQYF.

The V and J genes are TRBV11-2 and TRBJ1-6; D possibly corresponds to TRBD1 (6 bases). With 0 bases removed from V and 0 bases from J, the gap between germline ends came to 9 bases. The CDR3 length is 17 residues. CDR1 and CDR2 (germline): SGHAT, FQNNGV. CDR3 DNA sequence: TGTGCCAGCAGCTTAGATCGAGGGGGCTCCTATAATTCACCCCTCCACTTT. This translates into CASSLDRGGSYNSPLHF.

The CDR3 spells CASSVDQREAPDTQYF. The CDR3 coding sequence is TGTGCCAGCAGCGTAGATCAGCGGGAGGCCCCAGATACGCAGTATTTT. This chain links TRBV9 with TRBJ2-3; 9 bases are a match to TRBD2. CDR3 size: 16 residues. With V trimmed by 0 bases and J by 4 bases, 6 bases remained unmatched. Per germline, CDR1 SGDLS and CDR2 YYNGEE.

This chain links TRBV5-1 with TRBJ2-2; 8 nucleotides line up with TRBD1. Trimming removed 4 bases from V and 0 bases from J; junction bases left unmatched: 5. CDR1 is SGHRS, CDR2 YFSETQ, per germline. The CDR3 has 16 residues. CDR3 protein: CASSIGTGPNTGELFF. The CDR3 DNA is TGCGCCAGCAGCATAGGGACAGGCCCGAACACCGGGGAGCTGTTTTTT. Complete variable domain (other parts from reference TRBV5-1 and TRBJ2-2): KAGVTQTPRYLIKTRGQQVTLSCSPISGHRSVSWYQQTPGQGLQFLFEYFSETQRNKGNFPGRFSGRQFSNSRSEMNVSTLELGDSALYLCASSIGTGPNTGELFFGEGSRLTVL.

The gene calls are TRBV5-1 and TRBJ1-1, with D perhaps TRBD1 (5 bases). V lost 1 base, J lost 4 bases, and 11 bases lay in between. Germline CDR1 and CDR2: SGHRS and YFSETQ. This CDR3 region has 14 residues. CDR3 amino acids: CASSLSGRGTEAFF. The DNA for the CDR3 is TGCGCCAGCAGCTTGTCAGGGCGAGGCACTGAAGCTTTCTTT.

This chain joins TRBV20-1 and TRBJ1-1, with TRBD1 matching over 9 bases. Germline V gene sequence: CDR1 DFQATT, CDR2 SNEGSKA (reference sequence). V lost 3 bases and J lost 0; bases outside the gene matches: 8. The CDR3 spans 16 residues. The CDR3 DNA is TGCAGTGCTAGTCAGGGGACAGGGAGACTGAACACTGAAGCTTTCTTT. Protein product: CSASQGTGRLNTEAFF.

This chain connects TRBV18 to TRBJ2-3; D gene uncertain. With 1 base removed from V and 0 bases from J, the gap between germline ends came to 14 bases. This CDR3 spans 17 amino acids. Germline CDR1 is KGHSH and CDR2 is LQKENI. CDR3 DNA sequence: TGTGCCAGCTCACCACTCCTTGCGGCTTCTAGCACAGATACGCAGTATTTT. Amino acids: CASSPLLAASSTDTQYF. The variable domain in full, completed from reference TRBV18 and TRBJ2-3, reads NAGVMQNPRHLVRRRGQEARLRCSPMKGHSHVYWYRQLPEEGLKFMVYLQKENIIDESGMPKERFSAEFPKEGPSILRIQQVVRGDSAAYFCASSPLLAASSTDTQYFGPGTRLTVL.

The gene calls are TRBV7-2 and TRBJ2-1; 11 bases align to TRBD2. V trimming: 3 bases; J trimming: 6 bases; junction bases outside the gene matches: 4. CDR3 length: 15 residues. Germline CDR1 and CDR2: SGHTA and FQGNSA. CDR3 amino acids: CASSFRLAGTNEQFF. As DNA, the CDR3 is TGTGCCAGCAGCTTCAGACTAGCGGGGACCAATGAGCAGTTCTTC.

This clone occurred a few times. The rearrangement links TRBV7-9 to TRBJ1-2, with D uncertain. V was clipped by 1 base and J by 5 bases, with 11 bases between them. The CDR3 extends over 14 amino acids. CDR1 and CDR2 from the germline V gene are SEHNR and FQNEAQ (reference sequence). Here the CDR3 reads CASSLVADSYGYTF. Written as DNA, the CDR3 is TGTGCCAGCAGCTTAGTTGCGGACTCTTATGGCTACACCTTC.

V is TRBV6-1 and J is TRBJ2-1, with a possible D match to TRBD2 (6 bases). V was pared by 0 bases and J by 7 bases, with 13 bases between. Germline V gives CDR1 MNHNS, CDR2 SASEGT. The CDR3 length is 15 residues. The CDR3 spells CASSEAGGAWNEQFF. The CDR3 DNA sequence: TGTGCCAGCAGTGAAGCGGGAGGTGCCTGGAATGAGCAGTTCTTC.

This clone was counted once. The V and J genes are TRBV20-1 and TRBJ2-5; D possibly corresponds to TRBD2 (5 bases). Per the germline V gene, CDR1 is DFQATT and CDR2 is SNEGSKA (reference sequence). Trimming took off 4 bases at V and 9 bases at J, with 12 bases between the two ends. This CDR3 region has 11 residues. In nucleotides, the CDR3 is TGCAGTGCTAAATGGAGGCCGGCCCAGTACTTC. Protein product: CSAKWRPAQYF.

This clone was seen once. This chain links TRBV5-1 with TRBJ2-5; D is ambiguous. The CDR3 extends over 13 amino acids. The germline V gene encodes CDR1 SGHRS and CDR2 YFSETQ. Trimming pared 7 bases from V and 2 bases from J, leaving 12 bases between. The CDR3 sequence: CASSYSAQETQYF. DNA for the CDR3: TGCGCCAGCTCATACAGTGCTCAAGAGACCCAGTACTTC.

This clone was seen once. The chain carries TRBV15 and TRBJ2-5; TRBD2 matches 9 bases. CDR3 length equals 14 residues. Per the germline V gene, CDR1 is LNHNV and CDR2 is YYDKDF (reference sequence). The junction had 5 bases not matched to a gene; V was cut back by 2 bases and J by 7 bases. Here the CDR3 reads CATSRPGTSRTQYF. The DNA for the CDR3 is TGTGCCACCAGCAGACCCGGGACTAGCCGGACCCAGTACTTC.

The rearrangement uses TRBV5-4 and TRBJ2-1; possible D gene TRBD1, 6 bases. Germline V gene data show CDR1 as SGHNT and CDR2 as YYREEE (reference sequence). The CDR3 runs 14 residues. V dropped 4 bases and J dropped 8 bases, with 16 bases sitting between them. The CDR3, as DNA: TGTGCCAGCAGCAGGGGTGGGGGCAGCTATGAGCAGTTCTTC. Translation: CASSRGGGSYEQFF. Filled out from reference TRBV5-4 and TRBJ2-1, the complete variable domain reads ETGVTQSPTHLIKTRGQQVTLRCSSQSGHNTVSWYQQALGQGPQFIFQYYREEENGRGNFPPRFSGLQFPNYSSELNVNALELDDSALYLCASSRGGGSYEQFFGPGTRLTVL.

The V gene is TRBV19, the J gene TRBJ1-2; D may be TRBD1 (6 bases). There are 12 residues in the CDR3. Germline V gene data show CDR1 as LNHDA and CDR2 as SQIVND (reference sequence). Trimming removed 7 bases from V and 8 bases from J, with 14 bases in between. The CDR3 here is CASNSRGFGYTF. The DNA for the CDR3 is TGTGCCAGTAATTCTAGGGGGTTCGGCTACACCTTC.

The V gene is TRBV9, the J gene TRBJ2-1, with 10 bases matching TRBD2. Germline-derived CDR1 and CDR2 are SGDLS and YYNGEE. This CDR3 contains 17 residues. Unmatched junction bases numbered 12, after V lost 2 bases and J lost 7 bases. For the CDR3, the DNA is TGTGCCAGCAGCGTTGGGGCTAGCGGGAGAGGGGGGAATGAGCAGTTCTTC. Residues: CASSVGASGRGGNEQFF.

V is TRBV7-2 and J is TRBJ2-5; D gene uncertain. Per the germline V gene, CDR1 is SGHTA and CDR2 is FQGNSA. The CDR3 is 13 amino acids. Between the trimmed V and J ends, which lost 3 bases and 5 bases, there was a span of 10 bases. DNA of the CDR3: TGTGCCAGCAGCTTGTCCTCCCGGGAGACCCAGTACTTC. This gives the protein CASSLSSRETQYF.